These 20 T cell receptor beta chains were sequenced from one sample in a study of T cells in Graves' hyperthyroidism and ophthalmopathy. The CDR3 regions of TCR beta were amplified from RNA transcripts. Using the HTBI primer set, a first-round RT-PCR was run on the TCR CDR3. TCRdb passed the multiplex PCR reads through MiXCR, listing each CDR3 protein once. The table includes about 260,000 distinct CDR3 sequences, approximately 21% detected once. The sequenced sample was blood. These receptors all stem from a man aged 30-40 years with Graves' ophthalmopathy.

This sequence joins TRBV20-1 and TRBJ2-1, with 8 bases lining up with TRBD1. V gave up 7 bases and J gave up 0 bases; unmatched junction bases: 17. Looked up from germline, CDR1 is DFQATT and CDR2 is SNEGSKA (reference sequence). The CDR3 consists of 18 residues. In DNA, the CDR3 is TGCAGTGGGGCGGGGACAGGCGCCCGAATGAGCTCCTACAATGAGCAGTTCTTC. Translation: CSGAGTGARMSSYNEQFF.

This sequence joins TRBV2 and TRBJ2-7; tentatively, D is TRBD1 (6 bases). CDR3 length: 13 residues. The V end was cut by 6 bases, the J end by 2 bases, with 11 bases between. The germline CDR1 and CDR2 sequences are SNHLY and FYNNEI. The CDR3 DNA follows: TGTGCCAGCAGGTTACAGGGACCCTACGAGCAGTACTTC. The encoded protein is CASRLQGPYEQYF.

This clonotype was counted at least ten times. The V call is TRBV7-8, the J call TRBJ1-2; TRBD1 matches at 8 bases. Germline CDR1 SGHVS, CDR2 FQNEAQ. The CDR3 totals 14 residues. Unmatched junction bases numbered 5, after V lost 4 bases and J lost 4 bases. The CDR3 nucleotides read TGTGCCAGCAGCTCCCTAGGACAGGGCTATGGCTACACCTTC. It is translated as CASSSLGQGYGYTF.

V usage is TRBV11-3 and J usage is TRBJ1-3; the D is unclear. Germline assignment: CDR1 SGHNT and CDR2 YENEEA. Trimming left V 5 bases short and J 2 bases short, with 13 bases between. The CDR3 runs to 15 residues. CDR3 bases: TGTGCCAGCAGCCTGAATGAGATTGCTGGAAACACCATATATTTT. Residues: CASSLNEIAGNTIYF.

This clonotype was counted many times. V usage is TRBV5-1 and J usage is TRBJ1-1, with 8 bases that match TRBD1. After removal of 4 bases from V and 1 base from J, the junction contained 3 bases not matched to a gene. The CDR3 totals 14 residues. Germline lookup yields CDR1 SGHRS and CDR2 YFSETQ. CDR3 region: CASSQGARNTEAFF. Here the CDR3 DNA reads TGCGCCAGCAGCCAGGGGGCGCGGAACACTGAAGCTTTCTTT.

This clonotype was detected many times. The J gene is TRBJ2-3, the V gene TRBV29-1, with 10 positions matching TRBD2. The germline V gene has CDR1 SQVTM and CDR2 ANQGSEA. Trimming removed 8 bases from V and 4 bases from J; junction bases left unmatched: 12. The CDR3 loop spans 15 amino acids. For the CDR3, the DNA is TGCAGCACTTATGTAGCGGGAGGCGGGCCAGATACGCAGTATTTT. Protein: CSTYVAGGGPDTQYF.

V gene TRBV12-3 or TRBV12-4 combines with J gene TRBJ1-1; D is unclear. V was clipped by 6 bases and J by 3 bases, with 8 bases between them. The CDR3 runs to 12 residues. CDR3 sequence: CASRYTHTEAFF. The CDR3 DNA reads as TGTGCCAGCAGGTACACGCACACTGAAGCTTTCTTT.

Ten or more counts support this clonotype. The chain combines TRBV11-1 with TRBJ2-7; a weak D match, TRBD1 (6 bases). The V end lost 7 bases, the J end lost 5 bases, and 9 bases lay between the germline ends. The CDR3 has 11 residues. CDR1 SGHAT and CDR2 FQDESV come from the germline V gene (reference sequence). CDR3 sequence: CASKGVDEQYF. The CDR3 DNA is TGTGCCAGCAAGGGGGTCGACGAGCAGTACTTC.

In this sample, this clonotype turned up many times. V is TRBV6-5 and J is TRBJ1-1; perhaps TRBD1 as D (6 bases). Deletions cut 2 bases from V and 1 base from J, with 14 bases between. This CDR3 spans 16 amino acids. In germline, CDR1 is MNHEY, CDR2 SVGAGI. The CDR3 DNA follows: TGTGCCAGCAGTTACAAAACCGGGACACCGAACACTGAAGCTTTCTTT. Protein product: CASSYKTGTPNTEAFF.

This clonotype was detected a few times. This chain joins TRBV6-1 and TRBJ2-1; 9 bases agree with TRBD2. The CDR3 is made up of 18 amino acids. Per the germline V gene, CDR1 is MNHNS and CDR2 is SASEGT. J gave up 6 bases and V 4 bases, and 16 bases lay outside the gene matches. The DNA of the CDR3 is TGTGCCAGCAGTGCCGAGCCACGGCGGGGGGGATCAGGCAATGAGCAGTTCTTC. This translates into CASSAEPRRGGSGNEQFF.

There are many counts of this clonotype. The chain has TRBV7-9 and TRBJ2-7; possible D gene TRBD2, 7 bases. From germline, CDR1 is SEHNR and CDR2 FQNEAQ (reference sequence). The CDR3 runs 13 residues. V was pared by 5 bases and J by 5 bases, with 13 bases between. The CDR3 DNA follows: TGTGCCAGCAGCCGCCAGGGGAGGGACGAGCAGTACTTC. It yields the protein CASSRQGRDEQYF.

This clonotype was found many times. The chain links TRBV6-2 or TRBV6-3 to TRBJ2-7, with D uncertain. The CDR3 is made up of 15 amino acids. Germline values: CDR1 MNHEY, CDR2 SVGEGT. V lost 5 bases to trimming and J lost 2 bases, with 16 bases between them. The CDR3 DNA follows: TGTGCCAGCAGTCGGATGGGATCATTGGCCTACGAGCAGTACTTC. This sequence encodes CASSRMGSLAYEQYF.

This clonotype was seen a handful of times. This chain links TRBV10-3 with TRBJ2-7; TRBD1 matches at 8 bases. The germline gives CDR1 ENHRY, CDR2 SYGVKD. Trimming cost V 5 bases and J 3 bases; bases outside gene matches: 3. The CDR3 length is 13 residues. Written as DNA, the CDR3 is TGTGCCATCAGTCTGGACAGGGACTACGAGCAGTACTTC. It codes for CAISLDRDYEQYF.

CDR3 protein: CATTRGGHQPQHF. CDR3 nucleotides: TGTGCCACCACTCGAGGCGGGCATCAGCCCCAGCATTTT. The chain links TRBV10-3 to TRBJ1-5, with D unresolved. Germline-derived CDR1 and CDR2 are ENHRY and SYGVKD. The germline V and J ends were trimmed by 10 bases and 5 bases, with 15 bases remaining between them. The CDR3 is 13 amino acids.

V is TRBV6-8 and J is TRBJ1-2, with D unclear. CDR1 is MNHGY and CDR2 is SAAAGT in the germline V gene. The CDR3 sequence is 13 residues long. V shed 0 bases and J shed 1 base, with 3 bases lying between them. The CDR3 DNA is TGTGCCAGCAGTTACTCAAGTAACTATGGCTACACCTTC. Protein sequence: CASSYSSNYGYTF.

This clonotype was seen a few times. The chain's CDR3 is CASSGGPSGNLAKNIQYF. CDR3 DNA sequence: TGTGCCAGCAGTGGCGGACCAAGCGGGAACCTAGCCAAAAACATTCAGTACTTC. V gene TRBV27 combines with J gene TRBJ2-4; 7 nucleotides agree with TRBD2. The CDR3 contains 18 residues. Germline V gives CDR1 MNHEY, CDR2 SMNVEV (reference sequence). V was clipped by 5 bases and J by 0 bases; unmatched bases: 13.

This clonotype was picked up many times. The chain links TRBV2 to TRBJ2-3; unclear D gene. V shed 2 bases and J shed 3 bases, with 0 bases lying between them. Germline V gene lookup returns CDR1 SNHLY and CDR2 FYNNEI. The CDR3 is 11 amino acids. CDR3: CASSETDTQYF. The CDR3 DNA follows: TGTGCCAGCAGTGAAACAGATACGCAGTATTTT. Full variable domain (remainder filled in from reference TRBV2 and TRBJ2-3): EPEVTQTPSHQVTQMGQEVILRCVPISNHLYFYWYRQILGQKVEFLVSFYNNEISEKSEIFDDQFSVERPDGSNFTLKIRSTKLEDSAMYFCASSETDTQYFGPGTRLTVL.

This chain connects TRBV20-1 to TRBJ2-1; D is possibly TRBD2 (6 bases). Trimming took 3 bases from V and 3 from J, leaving 15 bases between them. Germline loops: CDR1 DFQATT, CDR2 SNEGSKA (reference sequence). The CDR3 is made up of 15 amino acids. This CDR3 is CSARNRDSFYNEQFF. The CDR3 DNA follows: TGCAGTGCTAGGAACCGGGACTCGTTCTACAATGAGCAGTTCTTC.

The chain couples TRBV20-1 to TRBJ2-1; 8 bases align to TRBD2. V was clipped by 0 bases and J by 4 bases; unmatched bases: 8. CDR1 DFQATT and CDR2 SNEGSKA come from the germline V gene (reference sequence). The CDR3 is 16 amino acids. CDR3 residues: CSARDLTAGVYNEQFF. The CDR3 coding sequence is TGCAGTGCTAGAGATTTGACAGCGGGAGTTTACAATGAGCAGTTCTTC.

This clonotype was observed at least ten times. CDR3 region: CSARNKLAGVNNEQFF. In DNA, the CDR3 is TGCAGTGCTAGAAACAAACTAGCGGGAGTGAACAATGAGCAGTTCTTC. This sequence joins TRBV20-1 and TRBJ2-1, with 11 positions matching TRBD2. Germline CDR1 DFQATT, CDR2 SNEGSKA (reference sequence). J lost 5 bases, V lost 2 bases, and 8 bases had no gene match. CDR3 length equals 16 residues.